Listed here are 9 T cell receptor beta chains from one sample, sequenced in a study of shared clonotypes between healthy human individuals. The assay was immunoSEQ multiplex PCR, and TCRdb's table has in-frame clones only and misses some. The sample has roughly 2,300,000 clones, roughly 90% seen once; the top ten hold 0.37%. The sample consisted of naive CD4+ T cells from PBMCs. Regarding subset: CD45RA+ positively selected. These receptors were collected from a man between 18 and 35 years old in good health. Some clones in this sample may be carry-over from other donors' samples.

Comments on this clone: A junction boundary mismatches the germline segment, possibly from a read error. The V and J genes are TRBV28 and TRBJ1-2, with 8 bases matching TRBD1. This CDR3 has 18 amino acids. Germline-derived CDR1 and CDR2 are MDHEN and SYDVKM. The CDR3 region is CASSPAGQAPLTSQTHGF. DNA of the CDR3: TGTGCCAGCAGTCCTGCGGGACAGGCGCCCTTAACTAGCCAAACTCACGGCTTC.

The chain uses TRBV11-2 and TRBJ1-1; TRBD1 matches 8 bases. The CDR3 spans 13 residues. Germline trimming cut 5 bases from V and 9 bases from J; bases unmatched to any gene: 8. The germline gives CDR1 SGHAT, CDR2 FQNNGV. CDR3 nucleotides: TGTGCCAGCAGCCCGCAGGACAGGGTGAAAGCTTTCTTT. Translation gives CASSPQDRVKAFF. The whole variable domain, filled in from reference TRBV11-2 and TRBJ1-1, reads EAGVAQSPRYKIIEKRQSVAFWCNPISGHATLYWYQQILGQGPKLLIQFQNNGVVDDSQLPKDRFSAERLKGVDSTLKIQPAKLEDSAVYLCASSPQDRVKAFFGQGTRLTVV.

This chain joins TRBV5-5 and TRBJ2-7; D might be TRBD2 (7 bases). This CDR3 comprises 15 residues. The germline V gene encodes CDR1 SGHKS and CDR2 YYEKEE (reference sequence). Trimming stripped 0 bases from V and 5 bases from J, with 15 bases between. The CDR3 DNA reads as TGTGCCAGCAGCTTGGTTAGTCGGGGGGCGGACGAGCAGTACTTC. Translated: CASSLVSRGADEQYF.

The J gene is TRBJ2-5, the V gene TRBV6-1, with D possibly TRBD2 on 6 matching bases. This CDR3 has 14 residues. The V gene lost 7 bases and the J gene lost 2 bases, with 14 bases spanning the gap. The germline V gene encodes CDR1 MNHNS and CDR2 SASEGT. CDR3 sequence (DNA): TGTGCCAGCATTCAGACGGAGGGGCAAGAGACCCAGTACTTC. It codes for CASIQTEGQETQYF.

This clone has just one count. The chain has TRBV10-2 and TRBJ2-1; D perhaps matches TRBD1 (5 bases). This CDR3 contains 15 residues. The germline gives CDR1 WSHSY, CDR2 SAAADI. The V end lost 0 bases, the J end lost 9 bases, and 15 bases lay between the germline ends. For the CDR3, the DNA is TGCGCCAGCAGTGAGTCGTGGCAGGGTATTGGTGAGCAGTTCTTC. Translated, it gives CASSESWQGIGEQFF.

The V call is TRBV6-5, the J call TRBJ1-1; 7 bases map to TRBD1. Looked up from germline, CDR1 is MNHEY and CDR2 is SVGAGI. Trimming removed 4 bases from V and 4 bases from J; junction bases left unmatched: 6. The CDR3 is 14 residues long. The CDR3 loop is CASSSHRGITEAFF. The CDR3, as DNA: TGTGCCAGCAGTTCTCACAGGGGCATCACTGAAGCTTTCTTT.

V and J are TRBV7-6 and TRBJ2-7, with 9 bases that match TRBD2. CDR1 SGHVS and CDR2 FNYEAQ come from the germline V gene. The CDR3 extends over 16 amino acids. Losses at the gene ends were 1 base for V and 2 bases for J; bases not matched to a gene: 6. The CDR3, as DNA: TGTGCCAGCAGCTTAGGTCCAGCGGGAGGCGCCTACGAGCAGTACTTC. Amino acid sequence: CASSLGPAGGAYEQYF.

The chain uses TRBV18 and TRBJ1-2, with a tentative D call TRBD1 (5 bases). This CDR3 is 13 amino acids long. Germline CDR1 reads KGHSH; CDR2 reads LQKENI. The V end lost 3 bases, the J end lost 6 bases, and 11 bases lay between the germline ends. CDR3 residues: CASSPMDNNGYTF. DNA for the CDR3: TGTGCCAGCTCACCCATGGACAATAATGGCTACACCTTC. Combining the CDR3 with reference TRBV18 and TRBJ1-2 gives the whole variable domain NAGVMQNPRHLVRRRGQEARLRCSPMKGHSHVYWYRQLPEEGLKFMVYLQKENIIDESGMPKERFSAEFPKEGPSILRIQQVVRGDSAAYFCASSPMDNNGYTFGSGTRLTVV.

This chain uses TRBV5-1 with TRBJ2-7; 7 bases are a match to TRBD2. V was pared by 2 bases and J by 2 bases, with 10 bases of the junction left unmatched. Germline CDR1 and CDR2: SGHRS and YFSETQ. The CDR3 totals 16 residues. CDR3 nucleotide sequence: TGCGCCAGCAGCTTTTTTGGGAGGGGTCTTACCTACGAGCAGTACTTC. Translation: CASSFFGRGLTYEQYF.